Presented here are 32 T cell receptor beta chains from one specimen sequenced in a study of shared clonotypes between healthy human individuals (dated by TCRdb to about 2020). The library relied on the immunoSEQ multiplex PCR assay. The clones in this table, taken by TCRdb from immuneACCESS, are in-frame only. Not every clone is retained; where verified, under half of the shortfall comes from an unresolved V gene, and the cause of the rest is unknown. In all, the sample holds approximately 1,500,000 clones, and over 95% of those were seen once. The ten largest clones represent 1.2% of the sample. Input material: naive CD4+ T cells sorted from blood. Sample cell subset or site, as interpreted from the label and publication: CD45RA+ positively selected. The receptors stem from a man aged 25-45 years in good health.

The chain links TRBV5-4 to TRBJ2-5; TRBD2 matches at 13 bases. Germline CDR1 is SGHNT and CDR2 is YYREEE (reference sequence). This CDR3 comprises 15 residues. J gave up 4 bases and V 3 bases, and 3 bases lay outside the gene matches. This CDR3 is CASSSGLAGAETQYF. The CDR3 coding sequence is TGTGCCAGCAGCTCCGGACTAGCGGGAGCAGAGACCCAGTACTTC.

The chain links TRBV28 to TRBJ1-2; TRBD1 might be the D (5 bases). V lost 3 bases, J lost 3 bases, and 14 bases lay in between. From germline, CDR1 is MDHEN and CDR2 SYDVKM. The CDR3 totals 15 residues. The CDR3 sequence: CASSFSHTGDYGYTF. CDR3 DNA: TGTGCCAGCAGTTTTTCACACACAGGAGACTATGGCTACACCTTC.

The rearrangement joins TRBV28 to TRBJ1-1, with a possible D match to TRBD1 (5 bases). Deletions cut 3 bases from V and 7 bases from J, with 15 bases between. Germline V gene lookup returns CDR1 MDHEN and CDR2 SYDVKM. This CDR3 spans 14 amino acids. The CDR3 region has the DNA TGTGCCAGCAGTTTTCTCTCCGGGGGAGGTGAAGCTTTCTTT. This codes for CASSFLSGGGEAFF.

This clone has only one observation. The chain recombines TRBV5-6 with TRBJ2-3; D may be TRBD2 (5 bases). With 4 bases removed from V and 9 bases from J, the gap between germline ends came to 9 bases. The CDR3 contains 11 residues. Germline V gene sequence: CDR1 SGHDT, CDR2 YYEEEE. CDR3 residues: CASSTSGTQYF. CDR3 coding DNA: TGTGCCAGCAGCACTTCGGGGACGCAGTATTTT. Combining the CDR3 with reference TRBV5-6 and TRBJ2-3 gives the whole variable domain DAGVTQSPTHLIKTRGQQVTLRCSPKSGHDTVSWYQQALGQGPQFIFQYYEEEERQRGNFPDRFSGHQFPNYSSELNVNALLLGDSALYLCASSTSGTQYFGPGTRLTVL.

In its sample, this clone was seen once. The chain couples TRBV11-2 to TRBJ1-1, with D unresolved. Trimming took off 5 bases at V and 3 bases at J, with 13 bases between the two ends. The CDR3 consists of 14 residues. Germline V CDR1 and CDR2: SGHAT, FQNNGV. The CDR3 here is CASSPGVGYTEAFF. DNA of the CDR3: TGTGCCAGCAGCCCCGGGGTTGGGTACACTGAAGCTTTCTTT.

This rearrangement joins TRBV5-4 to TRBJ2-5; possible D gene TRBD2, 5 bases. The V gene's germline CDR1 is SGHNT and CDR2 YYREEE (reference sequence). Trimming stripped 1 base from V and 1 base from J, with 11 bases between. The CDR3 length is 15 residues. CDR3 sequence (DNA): TGTGCCAGCAGCTTGTCCAGCGGAAGCCAAGAGACCCAGTACTTC. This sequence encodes CASSLSSGSQETQYF.

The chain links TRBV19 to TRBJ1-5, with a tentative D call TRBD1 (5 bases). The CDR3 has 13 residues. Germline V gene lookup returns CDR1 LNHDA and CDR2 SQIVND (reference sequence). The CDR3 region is CAAGWNSNQPQHF. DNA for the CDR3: TGTGCAGCAGGGTGGAATAGCAATCAGCCCCAGCATTTT. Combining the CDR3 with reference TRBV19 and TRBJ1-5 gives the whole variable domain DGGITQSPKYLFRKEGQNVTLSCEQNLNHDAMYWYRQDPGQGLRLIYYSQIVNDFQKGDIAEGYSVSREKKESFPLTVTSAQKNPTAFYLCAAGWNSNQPQHFGDGTRLSIL.

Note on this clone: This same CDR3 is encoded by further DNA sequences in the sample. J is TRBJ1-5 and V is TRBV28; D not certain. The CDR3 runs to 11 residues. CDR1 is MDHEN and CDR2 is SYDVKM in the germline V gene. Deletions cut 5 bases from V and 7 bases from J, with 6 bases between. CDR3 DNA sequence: TGTGCCAGCAGTAGGCGGCAGCCCCAGCATTTT. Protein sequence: CASSRRQPQHF.

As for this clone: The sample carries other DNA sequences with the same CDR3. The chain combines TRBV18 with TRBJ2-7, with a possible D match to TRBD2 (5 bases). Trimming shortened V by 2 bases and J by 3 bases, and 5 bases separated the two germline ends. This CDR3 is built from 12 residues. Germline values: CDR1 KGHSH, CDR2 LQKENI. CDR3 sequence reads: CASSPGGYEQYF. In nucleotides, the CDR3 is TGTGCCAGCTCACCAGGAGGCTACGAGCAGTACTTC.

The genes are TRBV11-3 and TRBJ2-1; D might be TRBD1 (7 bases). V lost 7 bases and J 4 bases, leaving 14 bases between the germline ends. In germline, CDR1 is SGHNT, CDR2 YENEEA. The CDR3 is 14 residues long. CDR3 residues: CASKSGGLYNEQFF. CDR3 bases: TGTGCCAGCAAGTCAGGGGGACTTTACAATGAGCAGTTCTTC.

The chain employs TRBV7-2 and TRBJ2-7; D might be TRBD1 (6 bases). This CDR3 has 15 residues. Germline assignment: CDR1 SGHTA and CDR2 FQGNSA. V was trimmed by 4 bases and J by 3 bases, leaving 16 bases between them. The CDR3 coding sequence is TGTGCCAGCAGCTCTGACAGGTACACACTCTACGAGCAGTACTTC. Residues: CASSSDRYTLYEQYF. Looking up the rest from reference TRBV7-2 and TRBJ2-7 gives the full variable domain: GAGVSQSPSNKVTEKGKDVELRCDPISGHTALYWYRQSLGQGLEFLIYFQGNSAPDKSGLPSDRFSAERTGGSVSTLTIQRTQQEDSAVYLCASSSDRYTLYEQYFGPGTRLTVT.

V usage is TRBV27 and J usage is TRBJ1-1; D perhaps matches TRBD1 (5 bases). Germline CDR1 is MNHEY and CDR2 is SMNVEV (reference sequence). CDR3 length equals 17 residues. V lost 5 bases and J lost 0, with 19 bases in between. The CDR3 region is CASSRSGADGVNTEAFF. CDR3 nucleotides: TGTGCCAGCAGTCGAAGTGGGGCAGACGGAGTGAACACTGAAGCTTTCTTT.

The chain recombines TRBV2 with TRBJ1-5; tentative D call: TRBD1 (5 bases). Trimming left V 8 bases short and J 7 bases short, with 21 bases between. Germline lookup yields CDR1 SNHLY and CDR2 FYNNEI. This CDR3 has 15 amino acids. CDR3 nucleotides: TGTGCCAGCCGTCGCCAGGGACCCTCAGGGCAGCCCCAGCATTTT. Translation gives CASRRQGPSGQPQHF.

CDR3 DNA: TGCGCCAGCCGAAGGACGCTGGTGCGCTCCTACAATGAGCAGTTCTTC. Its protein product is CASRRTLVRSYNEQFF. This sequence joins TRBV5-1 and TRBJ2-1; no definite D call. CDR3 length: 16 residues. Germline V gene lookup returns CDR1 SGHRS and CDR2 YFSETQ. V was cut by 7 bases and J by 0 bases, with 17 bases left in between.

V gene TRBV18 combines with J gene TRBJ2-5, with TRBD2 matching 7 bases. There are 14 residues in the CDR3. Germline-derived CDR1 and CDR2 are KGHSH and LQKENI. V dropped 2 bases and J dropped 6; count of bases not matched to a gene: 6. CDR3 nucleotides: TGTGCCAGCTCACCAAGGGCGGGGGAAAAGACCCAGTACTTC. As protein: CASSPRAGEKTQYF.

CDR3 protein: CASEGTMSYTGELFF. In DNA, the CDR3 is TGCGCCAGCGAAGGGACTATGTCCTACACCGGGGAGCTGTTTTTT. This rearrangement joins TRBV5-1 to TRBJ2-2, with 7 bases lining up with TRBD2. The ends lost 7 bases at V and 3 bases at J; junction bases unmatched: 9. The CDR3 length is 15 residues. Germline CDR1 reads SGHRS; CDR2 reads YFSETQ.

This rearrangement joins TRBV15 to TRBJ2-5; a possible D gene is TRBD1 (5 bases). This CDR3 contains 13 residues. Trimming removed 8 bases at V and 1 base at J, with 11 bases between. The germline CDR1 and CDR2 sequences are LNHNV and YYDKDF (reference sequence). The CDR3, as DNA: TGTGCCACCTCCCGGACAACCCAAGAGACCCAGTACTTC. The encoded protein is CATSRTTQETQYF.

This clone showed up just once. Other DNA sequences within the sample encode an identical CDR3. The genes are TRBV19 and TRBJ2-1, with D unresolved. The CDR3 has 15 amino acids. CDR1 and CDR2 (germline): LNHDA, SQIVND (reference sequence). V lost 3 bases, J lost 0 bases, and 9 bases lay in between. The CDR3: CASSIDLSSYNEQFF. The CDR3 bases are TGTGCCAGTAGTATTGACTTGAGCTCCTACAATGAGCAGTTCTTC.

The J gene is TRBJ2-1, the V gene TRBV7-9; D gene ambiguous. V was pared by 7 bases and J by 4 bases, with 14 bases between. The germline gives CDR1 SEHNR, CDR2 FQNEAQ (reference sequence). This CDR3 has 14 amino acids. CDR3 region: CASTEDIDYNEQFF. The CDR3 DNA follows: TGTGCCAGCACCGAGGATATTGATTACAATGAGCAGTTCTTC. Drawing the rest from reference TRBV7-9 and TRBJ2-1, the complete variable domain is DTGVSQNPRHKITKRGQNVTFRCDPISEHNRLYWYRQTLGQGPEFLTYFQNEAQLEKSRLLSDRFSAERPKGSFSTLEIQRTEQGDSAMYLCASTEDIDYNEQFFGPGTRLTVL.

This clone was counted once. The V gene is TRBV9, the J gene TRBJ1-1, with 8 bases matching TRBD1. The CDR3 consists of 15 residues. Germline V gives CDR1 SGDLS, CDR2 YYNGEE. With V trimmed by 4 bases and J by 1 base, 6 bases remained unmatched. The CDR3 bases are TGTGCCAGCAGCCTCCTCGGGACAGGGAACACTGAAGCTTTCTTT. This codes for CASSLLGTGNTEAFF.

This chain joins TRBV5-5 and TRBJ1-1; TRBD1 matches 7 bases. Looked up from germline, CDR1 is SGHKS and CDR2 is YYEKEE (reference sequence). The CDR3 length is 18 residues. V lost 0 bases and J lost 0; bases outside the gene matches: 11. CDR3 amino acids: CASSLAPSGQIMNTEAFF. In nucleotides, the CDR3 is TGTGCCAGCAGCTTGGCCCCTTCGGGACAGATAATGAACACTGAAGCTTTCTTT.

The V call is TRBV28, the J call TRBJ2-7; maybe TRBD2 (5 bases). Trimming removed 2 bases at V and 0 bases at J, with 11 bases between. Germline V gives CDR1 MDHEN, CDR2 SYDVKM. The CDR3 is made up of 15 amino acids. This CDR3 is CASSLTRTFSYEQYF. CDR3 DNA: TGTGCCAGCAGTTTAACACGGACTTTCTCCTACGAGCAGTACTTC.

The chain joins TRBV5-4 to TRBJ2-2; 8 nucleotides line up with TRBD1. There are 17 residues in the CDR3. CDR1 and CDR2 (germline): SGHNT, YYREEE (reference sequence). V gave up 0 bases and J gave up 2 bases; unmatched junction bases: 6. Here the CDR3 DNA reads TGTGCCAGCAGCTTGGGGCACAGGGGGATAAACACCGGGGAGCTGTTTTTT. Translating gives CASSLGHRGINTGELFF.

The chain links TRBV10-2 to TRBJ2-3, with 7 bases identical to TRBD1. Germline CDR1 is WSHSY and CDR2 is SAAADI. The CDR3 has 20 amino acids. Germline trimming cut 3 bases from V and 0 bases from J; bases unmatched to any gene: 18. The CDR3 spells CASSDPTGTDPTTSTDTQYF. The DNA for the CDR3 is TGCGCCAGCAGTGACCCAACCGGGACAGATCCTACAACTAGCACAGATACGCAGTATTTT.

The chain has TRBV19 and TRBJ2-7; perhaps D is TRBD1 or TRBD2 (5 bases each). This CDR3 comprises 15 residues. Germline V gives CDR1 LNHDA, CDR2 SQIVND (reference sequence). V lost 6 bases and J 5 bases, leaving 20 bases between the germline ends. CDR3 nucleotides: TGTGCCAGTAGCTATTATGCCTCCGGGACCCACGAGCAGTACTTC. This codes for CASSYYASGTHEQYF.

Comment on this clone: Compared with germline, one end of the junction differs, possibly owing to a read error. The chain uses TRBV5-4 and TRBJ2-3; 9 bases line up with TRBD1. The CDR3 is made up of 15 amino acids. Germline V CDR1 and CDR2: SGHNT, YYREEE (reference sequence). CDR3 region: CASRLGDRGTDTQYF. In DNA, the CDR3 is TGTGCCAGCAGGTTGGGGGACAGGGGCACAGATACGCAGTATTTT. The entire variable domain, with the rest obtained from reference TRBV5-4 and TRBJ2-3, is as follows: ETGVTQSPTHLIKTRGQQVTLRCSSQSGHNTVSWYQQALGQGPQFIFQYYREEENGRGNFPPRFSGLQFPNYSSELNVNALELDDSALYLCASRLGDRGTDTQYFGPGTRLTVL.

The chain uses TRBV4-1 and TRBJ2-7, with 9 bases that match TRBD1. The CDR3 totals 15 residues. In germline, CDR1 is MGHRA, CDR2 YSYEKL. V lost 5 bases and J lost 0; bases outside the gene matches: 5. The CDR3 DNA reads TGCGCCAGCAGCACCCGGGACAGGGACTCCTACGAGCAGTACTTC. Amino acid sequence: CASSTRDRDSYEQYF.

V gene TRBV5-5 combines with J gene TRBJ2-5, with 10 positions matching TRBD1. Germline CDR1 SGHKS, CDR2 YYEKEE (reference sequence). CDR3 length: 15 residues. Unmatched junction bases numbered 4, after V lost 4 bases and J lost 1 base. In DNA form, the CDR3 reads TGTGCCAGCAGCCCGACAGGGGGCCCCCAAGAGACCCAGTACTTC. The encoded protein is CASSPTGGPQETQYF.

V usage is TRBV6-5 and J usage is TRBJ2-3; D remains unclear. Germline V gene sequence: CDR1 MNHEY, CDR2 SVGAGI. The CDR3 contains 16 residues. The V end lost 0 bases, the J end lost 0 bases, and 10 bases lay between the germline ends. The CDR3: CASSYSISGSTDTQYF. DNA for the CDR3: TGTGCCAGCAGTTACTCGATCTCTGGGAGCACAGATACGCAGTATTTT.

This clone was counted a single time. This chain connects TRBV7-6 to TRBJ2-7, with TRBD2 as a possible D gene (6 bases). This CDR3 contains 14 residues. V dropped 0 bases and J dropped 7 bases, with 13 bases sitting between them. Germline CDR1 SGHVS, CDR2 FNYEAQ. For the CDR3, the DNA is TGTGCCAGCAGCTTAGCGCACGGGAGTAGTGAGCAGTACTTC. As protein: CASSLAHGSSEQYF.

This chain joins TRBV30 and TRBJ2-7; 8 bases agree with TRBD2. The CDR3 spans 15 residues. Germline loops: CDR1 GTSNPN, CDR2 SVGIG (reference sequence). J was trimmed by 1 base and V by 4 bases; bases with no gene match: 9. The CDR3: CAWTGGAAASYEQYF. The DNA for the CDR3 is TGTGCCTGGACGGGGGGGGCAGCGGCTTCCTACGAGCAGTACTTC.

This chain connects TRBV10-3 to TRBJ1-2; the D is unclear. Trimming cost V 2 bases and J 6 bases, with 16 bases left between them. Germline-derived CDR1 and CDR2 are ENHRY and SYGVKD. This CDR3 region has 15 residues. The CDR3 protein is CAISETLTEADGYTF. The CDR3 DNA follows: TGTGCCATCAGTGAGACCCTGACTGAAGCAGATGGCTACACCTTC.